This T cell receptor beta chain was captured by sequencing in a study of blood T cell repertoires in COVID-19. Study at large: COVID-19 samples from acute and convalescent phases originated in the United States, Italy and Spain. Sources were T cells, B-cell-depleted T cells, or PBMCs; the material itself was cDNA or gDNA.

In this sample, this clone turned up once. In the authors' methods: Estimates of nucleated cell counts were drawn from the amplification of reference gene primers. Sequencing used immunoSEQ multiplex PCR; TCRdb keeps in-frame clones, though not all of them. V and J calls and clone size come straight from that table; D and trimming were deduced from the DNA. The sample yields some 38,000 clones, more than 85% seen once. CDR3 length: 14 amino acids. V gave up 1 base and J gave up 0 bases, with 6 bases separating them. The V gene's germline CDR1 is MNHEY and CDR2 SVGEGT. What was sequenced was peripheral blood. The source is a man between 50 and 59 years old with active COVID-19. The chain employs TRBV6-2 or TRBV6-3 and TRBJ1-2; D is unclear. The CDR3 bases are TGTGCCAGCAGTTACTTGAGAGCTAACTATGGCTACACCTTC. It translates to CASSYLRANYGYTF.